The rows below give T cell receptor beta chains drawn from one sample of a study of OX40 agonist ivuxolimab in advanced cancers. The assay was immunoSEQ multiplex PCR, and TCRdb's table has in-frame clones only and misses some. The table lists under 65,000 clones, about 85% of them singletons, with approximately 0.32% in the top ten. The input for sequencing was CD4+ or CD8+ T cells sorted from blood, taken in a trial of the OX40 agonist ivuxolimab. These receptors originate from an adult with an advanced solid tumor such as melanoma, head and neck, liver or kidney cancer. CDR3s leave out the opening cysteine and the closing phenylalanine or tryptophan.

TRBV2	TRBJ2-5	ASVKGVQETQY
TRBV5-1	TRBJ2-3	ASSGDSTDTQY
TRBV29-1	TRBJ2-5	SVPRRGGLAGQETQY
TRBV19	TRBJ2-3	ASSIGGRDTDTQY
TRBV11-2	TRBJ2-3	ASSFPRTDTQY
TRBV6-6	TRBJ2-1	ASSYSTSGVNEQF
TRBV20-1	TRBJ2-1	TSGPYNEQF
TRBV7-2	TRBJ2-7	ASSPAGTGTQVRH
TRBV12-5	TRBJ1-5	ASGLRDRLGNQPQH
TRBV6-1	TRBJ2-7	ASSNLIGGPAEQY
TRBV11-2	TRBJ1-3	ASSLAGAPGNTIY
TRBV5-1	TRBJ2-3	ASRSRASSTDTQY
TRBV5-4	TRBJ2-3	ASSLRLLAGGTDTQY
TRBV6-5	TRBJ2-3	ASRPPQAGGSTQY
TRBV19	TRBJ1-2	ASSDVRAGYGYT
TRBV4-3	TRBJ1-2	ASSQARNYGYT
TRBV27	TRBJ2-1	ASSLGGEGFNEQF
TRBV21-1	TRBJ2-1	ASSARDKVPRGSYNEQF
TRBV5-8	TRBJ1-4	ASSPGQGVREKLF
TRBV7-9	TRBJ2-5	ASSREAGGPETQY
TRBV5-1	TRBJ2-1	ASRKLTAISSYNEQF
TRBV5-1	TRBJ1-1	ASSLLGGNTEAF
TRBV27	TRBJ2-3	ASSSDGLAGSLTDTQY
TRBV5-1	TRBJ2-2	ASSSDSFSGELF
TRBV11-2	TRBJ2-5	ASSPRVGSETQY
TRBV6-1	TRBJ2-7	ASNLRGGPYEQY
TRBV11-3	TRBJ2-3	ASSTGLASFGDTQY
TRBV11-1	TRBJ1-1	ASKTGTANTEAF
TRBV30	TRBJ1-6	AWSVPAPDRVNSPLH
TRBV7-3	TRBJ2-1	ASSLIVGGLNEQF
TRBV19	TRBJ2-1	ASSILDSGHGNEQF
TRBV5-1	TRBJ2-1	ASSLVEIYNEQF
TRBV25-1	TRBJ2-5	ASIGPAGQETQY
TRBV7-3	TRBJ2-7	ASSLGVDRGRDEQY
TRBV18	TRBJ2-7	ASSPNRDSSYEQY
TRBV5-1	TRBJ2-7	ASSLGGGIQNEQY
TRBV7-8	TRBJ1-5	ASTGDRGGGNQPQH
TRBV5-1	TRBJ1-4	ASSLEGRGTEKLF
TRBV15	TRBJ2-7	ATSWTSRGQGSYEQY
TRBV6-6	TRBJ1-1	ASSNRGGSEAF
TRBV4-2	TRBJ1-1	ASSQEDRGYNAEAF
TRBV5-4	TRBJ2-3	ASSLALVGDTQY
TRBV5-5	TRBJ1-3	ASSTGQGISGNTIY
TRBV2	TRBJ1-1	ASSRRSTEAF
TRBV4-3	TRBJ2-7	ASSQDRPTYYEQY
TRBV30	TRBJ1-6	AWSGGSSSLH
TRBV7-6	TRBJ2-1	ASSLHRDRDLYNEQF
TRBV15	TRBJ2-7	ATSRVRGGGTRWEQY
TRBV19	TRBJ1-2	ASSTAGRTNYGYT
TRBV19	TRBJ1-6	ASSIGDRQNSPLH
TRBV27	TRBJ1-2	ASSSATQYFYGYT
TRBV7-2	TRBJ2-7	ASSHDRGYEQY
TRBV6-6	TRBJ1-5	ASNRQGTGNQPQH
TRBV7-2	TRBJ1-6	ASSLDPGEVSPLH